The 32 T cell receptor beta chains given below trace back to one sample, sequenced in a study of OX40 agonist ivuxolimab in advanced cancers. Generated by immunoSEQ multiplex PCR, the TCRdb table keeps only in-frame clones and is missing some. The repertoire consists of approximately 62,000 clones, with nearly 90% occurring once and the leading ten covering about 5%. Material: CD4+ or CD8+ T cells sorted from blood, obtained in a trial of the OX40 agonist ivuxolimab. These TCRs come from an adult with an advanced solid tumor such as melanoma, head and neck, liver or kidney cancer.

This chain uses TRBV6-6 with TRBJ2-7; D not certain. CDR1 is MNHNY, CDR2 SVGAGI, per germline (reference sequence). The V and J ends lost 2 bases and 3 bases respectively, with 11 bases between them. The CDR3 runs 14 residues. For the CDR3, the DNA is TGTGCCAGCAGTTACGCACAGACAAACTACGAGCAGTACTTC. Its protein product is CASSYAQTNYEQYF.

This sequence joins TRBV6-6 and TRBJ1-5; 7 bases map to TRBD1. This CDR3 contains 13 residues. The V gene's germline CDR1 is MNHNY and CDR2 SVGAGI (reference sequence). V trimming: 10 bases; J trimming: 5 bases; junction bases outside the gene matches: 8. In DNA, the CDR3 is TGTGCCATTAATGACAGGGACGATCAGCCCCAGCATTTT. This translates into CAINDRDDQPQHF.

The DNA of the CDR3 is TGCGCCAGCAGTTTCTCGGCCGGGACAGTAGACAATGAGCAGTTCTTC. This sequence encodes CASSFSAGTVDNEQFF. This chain uses TRBV5-1 with TRBJ2-1, with 7 bases fitting TRBD1. This CDR3 is 16 amino acids long. CDR1 SGHRS and CDR2 YFSETQ come from the germline V gene. The V and J ends lost 5 bases and 5 bases, in that order; junction bases with no gene match: 13.

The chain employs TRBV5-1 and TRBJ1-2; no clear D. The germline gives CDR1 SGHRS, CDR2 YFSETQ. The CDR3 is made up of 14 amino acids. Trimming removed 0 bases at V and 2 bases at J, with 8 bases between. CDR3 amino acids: CASSLEVGNYGYTF. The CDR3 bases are TGCGCCAGCAGCTTGGAGGTCGGGAACTATGGCTACACCTTC.

For the CDR3, the DNA is TGTGCCAGCCGAGGACAGGGCTCCACCGATTTTTTT. As protein: CASRGQGSTDFF. The chain combines TRBV2 with TRBJ1-4; the match to TRBD1 covers 8 bases. Looked up from germline, CDR1 is SNHLY and CDR2 is FYNNEI. The CDR3 runs to 12 residues. Trimming at V came to 8 bases and at J to 17 bases, leaving 13 bases not matched to a gene. The full variable domain, its missing parts supplied by reference TRBV2 and TRBJ1-4, is EPEVTQTPSHQVTQMGQEVILRCVPISNHLYFYWYRQILGQKVEFLVSFYNNEISEKSEIFDDQFSVERPDGSNFTLKIRSTKLEDSAMYFCASRGQGSTDFFGSGTQLSVL.

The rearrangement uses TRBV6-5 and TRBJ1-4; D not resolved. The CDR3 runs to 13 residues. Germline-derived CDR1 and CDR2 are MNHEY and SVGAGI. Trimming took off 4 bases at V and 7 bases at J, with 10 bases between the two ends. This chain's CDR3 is CASSSVTGEKLFF. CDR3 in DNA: TGTGCCAGCAGTTCTGTGACGGGTGAAAAACTGTTTTTT.

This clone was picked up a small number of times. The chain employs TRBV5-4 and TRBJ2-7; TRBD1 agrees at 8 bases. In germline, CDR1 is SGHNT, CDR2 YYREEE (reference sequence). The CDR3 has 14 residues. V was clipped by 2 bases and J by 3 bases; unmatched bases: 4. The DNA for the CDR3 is TGTGCCAGCAGCTTTGACAGGGGCAACTACGAGCAGTACTTC. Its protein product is CASSFDRGNYEQYF.

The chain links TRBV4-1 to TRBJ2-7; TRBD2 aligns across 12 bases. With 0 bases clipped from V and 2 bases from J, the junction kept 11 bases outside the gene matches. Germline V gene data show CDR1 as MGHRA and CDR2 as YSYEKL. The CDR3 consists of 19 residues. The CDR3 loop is CASSQDRTSGTLGAYEQYF. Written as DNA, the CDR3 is TGCGCCAGCAGCCAAGACCGGACTAGCGGGACCCTTGGGGCCTACGAGCAGTACTTC.

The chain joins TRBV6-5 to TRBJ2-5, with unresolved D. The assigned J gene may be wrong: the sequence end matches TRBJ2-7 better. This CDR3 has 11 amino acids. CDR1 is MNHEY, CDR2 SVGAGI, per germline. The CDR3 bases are TGTGCCAGTCTCAAGGAGTCCGAGCAGTACTTC. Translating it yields CASLKESEQYF.

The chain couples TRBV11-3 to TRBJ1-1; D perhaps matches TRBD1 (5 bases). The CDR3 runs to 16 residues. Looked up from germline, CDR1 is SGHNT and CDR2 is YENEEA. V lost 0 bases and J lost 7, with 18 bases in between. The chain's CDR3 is CASSLDMIRGRDEAFF. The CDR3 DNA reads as TGTGCCAGCAGCTTAGATATGATAAGGGGTAGGGATGAAGCTTTCTTT.

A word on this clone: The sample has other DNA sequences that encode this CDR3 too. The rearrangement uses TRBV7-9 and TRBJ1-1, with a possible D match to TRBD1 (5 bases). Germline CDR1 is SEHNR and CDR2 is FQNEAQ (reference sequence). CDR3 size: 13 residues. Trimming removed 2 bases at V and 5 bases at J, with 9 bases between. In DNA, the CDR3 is TGTGCCAGCAGCTTACAGGGAGGGACTGAAGCTTTCTTT. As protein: CASSLQGGTEAFF.

For the CDR3, the DNA is TGTGCCAGCAGGCCACAGGGTAGAGACTTCTCTGGGGCCAACGTCCTGACTTTC. Amino acid sequence: CASRPQGRDFSGANVLTF. This chain links TRBV7-2 with TRBJ2-6; D might be TRBD1 (6 bases). Germline V gene lookup returns CDR1 SGHTA and CDR2 FQGNSA. The CDR3 has 18 residues. V lost 6 bases and J 0 bases, leaving 18 bases between the germline ends.

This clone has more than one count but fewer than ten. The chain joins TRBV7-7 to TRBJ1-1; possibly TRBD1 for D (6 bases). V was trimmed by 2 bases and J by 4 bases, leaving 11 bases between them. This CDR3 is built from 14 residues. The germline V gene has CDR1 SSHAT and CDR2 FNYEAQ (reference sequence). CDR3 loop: CASSLTGSSTEAFF. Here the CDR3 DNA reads TGTGCCAGCAGCTTAACAGGGAGTAGCACTGAAGCTTTCTTT.

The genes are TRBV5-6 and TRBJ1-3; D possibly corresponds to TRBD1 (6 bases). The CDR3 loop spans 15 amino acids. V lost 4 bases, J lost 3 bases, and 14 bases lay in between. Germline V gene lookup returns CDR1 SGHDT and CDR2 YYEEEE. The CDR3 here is CASSTGQTLGNTIYF. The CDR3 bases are TGTGCCAGCAGCACCGGACAGACACTTGGAAACACCATATATTTT.

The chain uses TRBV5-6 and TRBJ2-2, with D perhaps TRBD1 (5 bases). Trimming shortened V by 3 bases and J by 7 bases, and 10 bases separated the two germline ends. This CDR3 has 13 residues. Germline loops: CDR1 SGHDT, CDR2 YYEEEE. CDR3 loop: CASSSNQGGELFF. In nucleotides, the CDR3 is TGTGCCAGCAGCTCCAATCAGGGCGGGGAGCTGTTTTTT.

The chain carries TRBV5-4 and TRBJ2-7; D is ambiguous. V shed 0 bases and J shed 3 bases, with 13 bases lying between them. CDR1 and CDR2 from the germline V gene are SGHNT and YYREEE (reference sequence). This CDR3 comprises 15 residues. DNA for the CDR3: TGTGCCAGCAGCTTGGGAGGTGCGGTTGTCTACGAGCAGTACTTC. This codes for CASSLGGAVVYEQYF. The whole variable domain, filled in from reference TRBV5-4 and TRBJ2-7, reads ETGVTQSPTHLIKTRGQQVTLRCSSQSGHNTVSWYQQALGQGPQFIFQYYREEENGRGNFPPRFSGLQFPNYSSELNVNALELDDSALYLCASSLGGAVVYEQYFGPGTRLTVT.

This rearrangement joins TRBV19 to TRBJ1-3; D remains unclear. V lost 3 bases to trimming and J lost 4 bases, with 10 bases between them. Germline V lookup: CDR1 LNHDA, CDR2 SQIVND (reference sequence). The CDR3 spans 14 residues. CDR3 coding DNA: TGTGCCAGTAGTATCGGGGTAGACGGAAACACCATATATTTT. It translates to CASSIGVDGNTIYF. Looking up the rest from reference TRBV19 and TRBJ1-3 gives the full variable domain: DGGITQSPKYLFRKEGQNVTLSCEQNLNHDAMYWYRQDPGQGLRLIYYSQIVNDFQKGDIAEGYSVSREKKESFPLTVTSAQKNPTAFYLCASSIGVDGNTIYFGEGSWLTVV.

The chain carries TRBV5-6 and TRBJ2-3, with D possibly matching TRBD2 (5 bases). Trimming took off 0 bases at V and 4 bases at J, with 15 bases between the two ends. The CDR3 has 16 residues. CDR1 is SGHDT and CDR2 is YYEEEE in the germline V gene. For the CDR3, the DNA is TGTGCCAGCAGCTTGGGCCTAGTCGGAGGAGCAGATACGCAGTATTTT. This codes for CASSLGLVGGADTQYF.

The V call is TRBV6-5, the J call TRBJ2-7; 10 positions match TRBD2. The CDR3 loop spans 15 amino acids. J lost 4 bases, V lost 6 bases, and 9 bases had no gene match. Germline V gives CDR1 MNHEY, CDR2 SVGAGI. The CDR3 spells CASRPPSGRSYEQYF. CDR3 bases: TGTGCCAGCAGACCGCCTAGCGGGAGATCGTACGAGCAGTACTTC.

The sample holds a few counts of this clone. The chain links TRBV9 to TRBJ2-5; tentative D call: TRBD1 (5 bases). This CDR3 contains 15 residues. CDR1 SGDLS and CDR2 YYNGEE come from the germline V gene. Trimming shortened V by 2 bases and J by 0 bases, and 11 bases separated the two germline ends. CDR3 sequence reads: CASSVGQVYQETQYF. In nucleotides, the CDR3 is TGTGCCAGCAGCGTCGGACAAGTGTACCAAGAGACCCAGTACTTC.

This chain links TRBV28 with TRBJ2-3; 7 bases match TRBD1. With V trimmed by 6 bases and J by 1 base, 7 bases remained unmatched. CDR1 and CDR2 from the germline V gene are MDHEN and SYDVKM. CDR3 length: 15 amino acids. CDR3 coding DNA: TGTGCCAGCAGCTCGGGGACAGTGGGCACAGATACGCAGTATTTT. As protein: CASSSGTVGTDTQYF.

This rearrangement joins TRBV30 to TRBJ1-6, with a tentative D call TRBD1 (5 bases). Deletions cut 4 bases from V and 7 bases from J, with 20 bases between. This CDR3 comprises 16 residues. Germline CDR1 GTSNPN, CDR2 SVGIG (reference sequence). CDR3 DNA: TGTGCCTGGACCTTGGGGGAAACGGTGGGCAATTCACCCCTCCACTTT. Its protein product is CAWTLGETVGNSPLHF.

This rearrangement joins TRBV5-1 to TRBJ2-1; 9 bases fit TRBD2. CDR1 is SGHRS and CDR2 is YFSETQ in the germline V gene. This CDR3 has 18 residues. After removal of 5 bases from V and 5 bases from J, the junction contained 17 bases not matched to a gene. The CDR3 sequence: CASRYSLAGWRQDNEQFF. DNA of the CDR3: TGCGCCAGCAGGTATAGCCTAGCGGGGTGGCGGCAGGACAATGAGCAGTTCTTC.

The CDR3 protein is CASSGVGGQAEAFF. DNA of the CDR3: TGTGCCAGCAGCGGAGTTGGGGGGCAAGCTGAAGCTTTCTTT. The J gene is TRBJ1-1, the V gene TRBV9; D is possibly TRBD1 (6 bases). Germline assignment: CDR1 SGDLS and CDR2 YYNGEE. V lost 3 bases and J lost 6, with 15 bases in between. There are 14 residues in the CDR3. Full variable domain (rest looked up from reference TRBV9 and TRBJ1-1): DSGVTQTPKHLITATGQRVTLRCSPRSGDLSVYWYQQSLDQGLQFLIQYYNGEERAKGNILERFSAQQFPDLHSELNLSSLELGDSALYFCASSGVGGQAEAFFGQGTRLTVV.

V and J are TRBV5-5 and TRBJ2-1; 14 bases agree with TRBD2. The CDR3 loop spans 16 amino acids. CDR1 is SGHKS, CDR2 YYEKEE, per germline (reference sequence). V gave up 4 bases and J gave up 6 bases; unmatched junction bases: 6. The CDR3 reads CASSQTGTSGSNEQFF. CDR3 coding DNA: TGTGCCAGCAGCCAAACCGGGACTAGCGGGAGCAATGAGCAGTTCTTC.

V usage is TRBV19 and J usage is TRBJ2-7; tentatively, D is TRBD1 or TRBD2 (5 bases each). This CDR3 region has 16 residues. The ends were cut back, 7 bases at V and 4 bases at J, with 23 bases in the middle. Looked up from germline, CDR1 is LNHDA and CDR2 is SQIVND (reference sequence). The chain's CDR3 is CASTNGKGREPYEQYF. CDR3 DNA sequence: TGTGCCAGTACGAATGGTAAGGGCAGGGAGCCGTACGAGCAGTACTTC.

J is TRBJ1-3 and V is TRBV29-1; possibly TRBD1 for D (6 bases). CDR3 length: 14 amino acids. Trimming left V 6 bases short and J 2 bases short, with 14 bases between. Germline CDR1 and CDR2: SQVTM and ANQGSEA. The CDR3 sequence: CSVDFRGTGNTIYF. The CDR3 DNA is TGCAGCGTGGACTTTAGGGGGACTGGAAACACCATATATTTT.

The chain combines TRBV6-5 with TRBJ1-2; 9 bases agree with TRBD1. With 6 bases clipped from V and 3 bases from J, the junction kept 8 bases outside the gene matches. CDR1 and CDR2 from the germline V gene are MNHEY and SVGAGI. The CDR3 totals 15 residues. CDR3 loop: CASRLTGGKDYGYTF. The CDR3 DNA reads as TGTGCCAGCAGATTAACAGGGGGCAAGGACTATGGCTACACCTTC.

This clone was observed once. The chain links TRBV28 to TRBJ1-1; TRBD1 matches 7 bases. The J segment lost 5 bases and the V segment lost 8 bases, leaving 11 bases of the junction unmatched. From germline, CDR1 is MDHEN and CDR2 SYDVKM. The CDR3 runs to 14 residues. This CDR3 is CASEPGGMGTEAFF. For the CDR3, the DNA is TGTGCCAGCGAACCAGGGGGTATGGGTACTGAAGCTTTCTTT.

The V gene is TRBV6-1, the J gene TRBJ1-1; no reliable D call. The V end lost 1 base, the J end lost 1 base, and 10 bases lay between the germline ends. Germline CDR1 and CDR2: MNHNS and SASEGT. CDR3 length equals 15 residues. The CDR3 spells CASSEGASRNTEAFF. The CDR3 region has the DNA TGTGCCAGCAGTGAAGGGGCTTCCCGGAACACTGAAGCTTTCTTT.

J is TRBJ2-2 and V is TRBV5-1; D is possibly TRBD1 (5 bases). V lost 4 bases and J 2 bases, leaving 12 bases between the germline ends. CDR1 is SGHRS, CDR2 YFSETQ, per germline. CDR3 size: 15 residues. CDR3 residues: CASSTTGRNTGELFF. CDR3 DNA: TGCGCCAGCAGCACTACAGGACGTAACACCGGGGAGCTGTTTTTT.

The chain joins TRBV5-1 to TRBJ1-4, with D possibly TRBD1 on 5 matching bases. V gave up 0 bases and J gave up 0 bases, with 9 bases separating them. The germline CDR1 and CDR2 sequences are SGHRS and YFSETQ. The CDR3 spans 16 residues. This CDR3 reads CASSLGGPTTNEKLFF. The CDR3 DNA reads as TGCGCCAGCAGCTTGGGGGGACCAACAACTAATGAAAAACTGTTTTTT.